These 31 T cell receptor beta chains were sequenced from one sample in a study of blood T cell repertoires in COVID-19. Clones were sequenced by immunoSEQ multiplex PCR, and TCRdb holds only the in-frame ones, with some missing. The sample holds about 140,000 clones, around 88% seen once. Input material: peripheral blood. The source is a human donor in a cohort sampled during active COVID-19.

This chain uses TRBV6-5 with TRBJ1-1, with D maybe TRBD1 (5 bases). Trimming took off 0 bases at V and 0 bases at J, with 8 bases between the two ends. CDR1 is MNHEY and CDR2 is SVGAGI in the germline V gene. There are 15 residues in the CDR3. The CDR3 sequence: CASSYSRGMNTEAFF. The CDR3, as DNA: TGTGCCAGCAGTTACTCCCGGGGGATGAACACTGAAGCTTTCTTT.

This clone was seen once. The chain joins TRBV10-3 to TRBJ2-7; D perhaps matches TRBD2 (5 bases). V was clipped by 7 bases and J by 5 bases, with 15 bases between them. This CDR3 spans 13 amino acids. Germline CDR1 reads ENHRY; CDR2 reads SYGVKD. Here the CDR3 DNA reads TGTGCCATCAAAGTCGGGAACGTCGACGAGCAGTACTTC. Translation gives CAIKVGNVDEQYF.

V is TRBV29-1 and J is TRBJ1-1; possible D gene TRBD1, 5 bases. Germline V gene sequence: CDR1 SQVTM, CDR2 ANQGSEA. This CDR3 contains 14 residues. V was pared by 2 bases and J by 4 bases, with 14 bases between. Here the CDR3 reads CSVEYTGPSTEAFF. The CDR3 nucleotides are TGCAGCGTTGAATACACAGGCCCGAGCACTGAAGCTTTCTTT.

The chain carries TRBV5-4 and TRBJ1-1; no reliable D call. The V gene's germline CDR1 is SGHNT and CDR2 YYREEE (reference sequence). The CDR3 is 16 residues long. Trimming stripped 2 bases from V and 0 bases from J, with 14 bases between. As DNA, the CDR3 is TGTGCCAGCAGCTTTATGAGGGCGCGCCTGAACACTGAAGCTTTCTTT. Translation gives CASSFMRARLNTEAFF. Variable domain in full (rest from reference TRBV5-4 and TRBJ1-1): ETGVTQSPTHLIKTRGQQVTLRCSSQSGHNTVSWYQQALGQGPQFIFQYYREEENGRGNFPPRFSGLQFPNYSSELNVNALELDDSALYLCASSFMRARLNTEAFFGQGTRLTVV.

The chain uses TRBV6-5 and TRBJ1-2; TRBD1 aligns across 7 bases. The CDR3 is made up of 14 amino acids. Germline V gene sequence: CDR1 MNHEY, CDR2 SVGAGI. The V gene end was trimmed by 6 bases and the J gene end by 4 bases; junction bases not matched to a gene: 8. This CDR3 reads CASSSPGQRYGYTF. CDR3 in DNA: TGTGCCAGCAGCTCACCGGGACAGCGCTATGGCTACACCTTC.

The chain uses TRBV28 and TRBJ1-3, with 7 bases matching TRBD1. V lost 4 bases, J lost 4 bases, and 7 bases stayed unmatched. In germline, CDR1 is MDHEN, CDR2 SYDVKM. The CDR3 spans 15 residues. The CDR3 DNA reads as TGTGCCAGCAGTTGGGGACAGCTCGCGGGAAACACCATATATTTT. This sequence encodes CASSWGQLAGNTIYF.

The V gene is TRBV19, the J gene TRBJ2-2; D not certain. Germline V CDR1 and CDR2: LNHDA, SQIVND (reference sequence). The CDR3 sequence is 15 residues long. V shed 6 bases and J shed 1 base, with 12 bases lying between them. CDR3 protein: CASRPPTGNTGELFF. The DNA of the CDR3 is TGTGCCAGTAGACCCCCAACCGGGAACACCGGGGAGCTGTTTTTT.

This sequence joins TRBV30 and TRBJ1-2; 9 positions match TRBD1. Per the germline V gene, CDR1 is GTSNPN and CDR2 is SVGIG (reference sequence). V lost 4 bases, J lost 7 bases, and 4 bases stayed unmatched. There are 12 residues in the CDR3. CDR3: CAWMDRGGGYTF. CDR3 DNA sequence: TGTGCCTGGATGGACAGGGGAGGTGGCTACACCTTC.

V usage is TRBV9 and J usage is TRBJ1-2; 8 nucleotides line up with TRBD1. Germline CDR1 reads SGDLS; CDR2 reads YYNGEE. The length of the CDR3 is 13 residues. J gave up 5 bases and V 3 bases, and 3 bases lay outside the gene matches. CDR3 sequence reads: CASSARTGYGYTF. The CDR3 nucleotides read TGTGCCAGCAGCGCCCGGACAGGGTATGGCTACACCTTC.

As concerns this clone: This sample includes further DNA sequences coding for the same CDR3. The gene calls are TRBV6-2 or TRBV6-3 and TRBJ2-7, with 9 bases lining up with TRBD1. V gave up 4 bases and J gave up 0 bases; unmatched junction bases: 1. CDR1 is MNHEY, CDR2 SVGEGT, per germline. CDR3 length equals 14 residues. CDR3 DNA: TGTGCCAGCAGTTGGGGACAGGGCTCCTACGAGCAGTACTTC. Translated, it gives CASSWGQGSYEQYF.

Points on this clone: The same CDR3 also results from other DNA sequences found in this sample. The J gene is TRBJ1-6, the V gene TRBV9; D gene uncertain. CDR1 SGDLS and CDR2 YYNGEE come from the germline V gene. The CDR3 has 14 amino acids. V lost 0 bases and J 10 bases, leaving 11 bases between the germline ends. CDR3 amino acids: CASSVEWANSPLHF. The CDR3 nucleotides read TGTGCCAGCAGCGTAGAGTGGGCTAACTCACCCCTCCACTTT.

This clone occurred once. This chain uses TRBV24-1 with TRBJ2-3; TRBD1 matches at 8 bases. This CDR3 is 15 amino acids long. CDR1 and CDR2 (germline): KGHDR, SFDVKD. V shed 0 bases and J 2 bases; nucleotides not matched to a gene: 0. The CDR3 spells CATSDLQGATDTQYF. CDR3 in DNA: TGTGCCACCAGTGATTTGCAGGGGGCCACAGATACGCAGTATTTT.

This chain connects TRBV9 to TRBJ1-1, with a weak D call TRBD1 (6 bases). V was trimmed by 2 bases and J by 6 bases, leaving 14 bases between them. The length of the CDR3 is 14 residues. Germline CDR1 SGDLS, CDR2 YYNGEE. The CDR3, as DNA: TGTGCCAGCAGCGTTGGGGGGGCGCCGGCTGAAGCTTTCTTT. As protein: CASSVGGAPAEAFF.

The chain joins TRBV6-6 to TRBJ2-3, with 7 nucleotides matching TRBD2. CDR1 is MNHNY and CDR2 is SVGAGI in the germline V gene (reference sequence). The V gene end was trimmed by 1 base and the J gene end by 1 base; junction bases not matched to a gene: 5. This CDR3 spans 16 amino acids. The CDR3 region is CASSYFRGGGTDTQYF. The CDR3 DNA reads as TGTGCCAGCAGTTACTTCCGCGGGGGAGGCACAGATACGCAGTATTTT.

The chain carries TRBV19 and TRBJ1-5; no clear D. This CDR3 is 16 amino acids long. Germline lookup yields CDR1 LNHDA and CDR2 SQIVND (reference sequence). The V and J ends lost 3 bases and 2 bases respectively, with 14 bases between them. The CDR3 here is CASSISGGNRNQPQHF. The CDR3 DNA reads as TGTGCCAGTAGTATTAGTGGAGGGAACCGCAATCAGCCCCAGCATTTT.

V is TRBV25-1 and J is TRBJ2-5; perhaps TRBD1 as D (5 bases). Trimming left V 1 base short and J 2 bases short, with 14 bases between. Per germline, CDR1 MGHDK and CDR2 SYGVNS. The CDR3 extends over 16 amino acids. The CDR3 region has the DNA TGTGCCAGCAGTGAATCAACAGGTGTCTGGCAAGAGACCCAGTACTTC. Residues: CASSESTGVWQETQYF.

The V and J genes are TRBV6-6 and TRBJ1-2; tentative D call: TRBD1 (5 bases). This CDR3 has 13 residues. V lost 5 bases, J lost 3 bases, and 10 bases lay in between. Germline CDR1 MNHNY, CDR2 SVGAGI (reference sequence). CDR3 sequence (DNA): TGTGCCAGCAGTCGGCGGGGGGACTATGGCTACACCTTC. Translation: CASSRRGDYGYTF.

The chain employs TRBV23-1 and TRBJ1-3, with D possibly matching TRBD1 (5 bases). Being an ORF, TRBV23-1 has a function that is uncertain. The CDR3 runs to 14 residues. V shed 2 bases and J shed 7 bases, with 12 bases lying between them. For the CDR3, the DNA is TGCGCCAGCAGTCAAGTCAGGGTCCGTAACACCATATATTTT. The encoded protein is CASSQVRVRNTIYF.

This chain connects TRBV5-1 to TRBJ2-3; perhaps TRBD2 as D (5 bases). Germline V gives CDR1 SGHRS, CDR2 YFSETQ. There are 15 residues in the CDR3. V shed 4 bases and J shed 1 base, with 13 bases lying between them. CDR3 DNA: TGCGCCAGCAGCGGAGGAGGTTATGGCACAGATACGCAGTATTTT. This encodes CASSGGGYGTDTQYF.

The rearrangement links TRBV7-8 to TRBJ2-7, with a possible D match to TRBD2 (6 bases). The V end lost 7 bases, the J end lost 10 bases, and 17 bases lay between the germline ends. CDR1 SGHVS and CDR2 FQNEAQ come from the germline V gene. The CDR3 has 12 residues. In nucleotides, the CDR3 is TGTGCCAGCAACCCAAAACGGGACTTTCAGTACTTC. This encodes CASNPKRDFQYF. Supplemented by reference TRBV7-8 and TRBJ2-7, the full variable domain reads GAGVSQSPRYKVAKRGQDVALRCDPISGHVSLFWYQQALGQGPEFLTYFQNEAQLDKSGLPSDRFFAERPEGSVSTLKIQRTQQEDSAVYLCASNPKRDFQYFGPGTRLTVT.

V gene TRBV7-2 combines with J gene TRBJ1-5; perhaps TRBD1 as D (6 bases). The CDR3 contains 15 residues. Germline assignment: CDR1 SGHTA and CDR2 FQGNSA. Trimming shortened V by 3 bases and J by 3 bases, and 12 bases separated the two germline ends. The CDR3 loop reads CASSFNRALNQPQHF. The CDR3 DNA reads TGTGCCAGCAGCTTTAACAGGGCCCTCAATCAGCCCCAGCATTTT.

This chain uses TRBV6-4 with TRBJ2-3; 8 positions match TRBD2. J was trimmed by 4 bases and V by 5 bases; bases with no gene match: 8. This CDR3 is built from 15 residues. Germline-derived CDR1 and CDR2 are MRHNA and SNTAGT. The CDR3 DNA reads as TGTGCCAGCAGTTCTGCGGGGGGTAGTGCAGATACGCAGTATTTT. Its translation is CASSSAGGSADTQYF.

The gene calls are TRBV5-1 and TRBJ2-2; 9 nucleotides agree with TRBD2. The V gene's germline CDR1 is SGHRS and CDR2 YFSETQ. Trimming took 3 bases from V and 5 from J; bases not matched to a gene: 2. The CDR3 length is 14 residues. In DNA, the CDR3 is TGCGCCAGCAGCTCTAGCGGGAAAACCGGGGAGCTGTTTTTT. Protein product: CASSSSGKTGELFF.

In DNA, the CDR3 is TGCGCCAGCAGCCGTGACAGTTACTACGAGCAGTACTTC. Translation gives CASSRDSYYEQYF. The chain couples TRBV5-1 to TRBJ2-7, with D tentatively TRBD1 (5 bases). Trimming removed 4 bases from V and 3 bases from J, with 11 bases in between. The CDR3 consists of 13 residues. Germline values: CDR1 SGHRS, CDR2 YFSETQ.

This chain connects TRBV6-5 to TRBJ2-7, with TRBD2 as a possible D gene (6 bases). In germline, CDR1 is MNHEY, CDR2 SVGAGI. Trimming stripped 8 bases from V and 2 bases from J, with 13 bases between. CDR3 length: 13 amino acids. The CDR3, as DNA: TGTGCCAGCCAAGCGGGTGAACCCTACGAGCAGTACTTC. Protein sequence: CASQAGEPYEQYF.

The chain joins TRBV7-9 to TRBJ2-7, with TRBD1 matching over 8 bases. The CDR3 extends over 14 amino acids. With V trimmed by 5 bases and J by 6 bases, 9 bases remained unmatched. Germline V CDR1 and CDR2: SEHNR, FQNEAQ (reference sequence). CDR3 protein: CASSLTGGVGEQYF. The DNA of the CDR3 is TGTGCCAGCAGCCTAACAGGGGGAGTTGGCGAGCAGTACTTC.

The V gene is TRBV5-1, the J gene TRBJ2-5; TRBD2 is a possible D gene (7 bases). V lost 5 bases and J 5 bases, leaving 10 bases between the germline ends. Germline V gives CDR1 SGHRS, CDR2 YFSETQ. The CDR3 consists of 12 residues. DNA for the CDR3: TGCGCCAGCAGAGGGGGGGTCGAGACCCAGTACTTC. It specifies CASRGGVETQYF.

This chain joins TRBV9 and TRBJ2-2; 12 bases are a match to TRBD2. The CDR3 runs to 18 residues. Trimming removed 3 bases from V and 3 bases from J; junction bases left unmatched: 9. Germline V gene lookup returns CDR1 SGDLS and CDR2 YYNGEE. The CDR3 nucleotides read TGTGCCAGCAGCGGTACCGGGACTAGCGGGCGTCACACCGGGGAGCTGTTTTTT. It translates to CASSGTGTSGRHTGELFF.

The table lists this clone with a few counts. This chain links TRBV28 with TRBJ2-5; D is perhaps TRBD2 (6 bases). The CDR3 is made up of 13 amino acids. The V end was cut by 2 bases, the J end by 5 bases, with 9 bases between. Germline CDR1 is MDHEN and CDR2 is SYDVKM. The DNA of the CDR3 is TGTGCCAGCAGTTTAGTTGGGAGGGAGACCCAGTACTTC. Amino acids: CASSLVGRETQYF.

This clone occurred once. This chain connects TRBV27 to TRBJ2-6; D may be TRBD1 (8 bases). V lost 5 bases and J lost 2, with 16 bases in between. The germline V gene has CDR1 MNHEY and CDR2 SMNVEV (reference sequence). CDR3 length: 17 amino acids. The CDR3 loop reads CASSPRTGRAGANVLTF. CDR3 DNA: TGTGCCAGCAGTCCGAGGACAGGGAGGGCTGGGGCCAACGTCCTGACTTTC. The full variable domain, rest sourced from reference TRBV27 and TRBJ2-6, is EAQVTQNPRYLITVTGKKLTVTCSQNMNHEYMSWYRQDPGLGLRQIYYSMNVEVTDKGDVPEGYKVSRKEKRNFPLILESPSPNQTSLYFCASSPRTGRAGANVLTFGAGSRLTVL.

V gene TRBV2 combines with J gene TRBJ2-5; 8 nucleotides align to TRBD2. V trimming: 4 bases; J trimming: 4 bases; junction bases outside the gene matches: 5. This CDR3 is built from 14 residues. Germline V gives CDR1 SNHLY, CDR2 FYNNEI. The CDR3 region has the DNA TGTGCCAGCAGTGCCCGGGAGGGCCGAGAGACCCAGTACTTC. It specifies CASSAREGRETQYF.